This T cell receptor (beta chain) was identified during a study of cytomegalovirus exposure and HLA in healthy donors. With 60 Vbeta and 13 Jbeta primers, the PCR was carried out. Assay: immunoSEQ multiplex PCR; the TCRdb copy retains only in-frame clones and omits some. The profile shows roughly 150,000 clones, around four fifths of them singletons. This CDR3 region has 13 residues. V was cut by 2 bases and J by 2 bases, with 10 bases left in between. CDR1 and CDR2 (germline): SQVTM, ANQGSEA. V gene TRBV29-1 combines with J gene TRBJ2-7, with D perhaps TRBD1 (5 bases). This clonotype was obtained from a man aged 18 to 30 in good health and CMV-seropositive. Source material: PBMCs. The CDR3: CSVEWQGAYEQYF. The CDR3 coding sequence is TGCAGCGTTGAATGGCAGGGCGCCTACGAGCAGTACTTC.